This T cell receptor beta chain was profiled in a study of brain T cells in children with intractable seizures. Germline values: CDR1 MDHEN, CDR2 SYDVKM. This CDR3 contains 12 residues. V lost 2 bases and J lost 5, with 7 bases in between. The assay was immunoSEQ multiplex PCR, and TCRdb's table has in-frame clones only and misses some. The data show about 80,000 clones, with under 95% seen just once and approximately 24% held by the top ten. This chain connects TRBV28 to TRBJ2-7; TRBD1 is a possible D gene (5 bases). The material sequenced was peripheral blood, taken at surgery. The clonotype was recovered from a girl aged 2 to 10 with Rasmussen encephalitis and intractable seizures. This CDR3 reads CASSLKGDEQYF. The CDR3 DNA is TGTGCCAGCAGTTTAAAAGGGGACGAGCAGTACTTC. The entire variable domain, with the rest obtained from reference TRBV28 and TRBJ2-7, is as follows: DVKVTQSSRYLVKRTGEKVFLECVQDMDHENMFWYRQDPGLGLRLIYFSYDVKMKEKGDIPEGYSVSREKKERFSLILESASTNQTSMYLCASSLKGDEQYFGPGTRLTVT.